Sequencing of this TCR beta chain was carried out in a study of CD8+CD57+ T cells in acquired aplastic anemia. About the study: Roughly 3.2 ug was the average amount of DNA from sorted CD4+ and CD8+ cells.

TCR beta VDJ and CDR3 were profiled, and genomic DNA was the template. TCRdb processed the reads anew with MiXCR; each CDR3 protein has one entry. The sample has tens of thousands of distinct CDR3 sequences, around half seen once; the top ten hold around 8.8%. Germline CDR1 reads SGDLS; CDR2 reads YYNGEE. The CDR3 has 15 residues. V dropped 3 bases and J dropped 1; count of bases not matched to a gene: 4. This clonotype was detected only a few times. The sequenced sample consisted of sorted CD4+, CD8+, or CD8+CD57+ T cells (not recorded which) from PBMCs. This sequence originates from a human donor in good health, serving as a control. J is TRBJ2-3 and V is TRBV9, with TRBD2 identical over 8 bases. In DNA form, the CDR3 reads TGTGCCAGCAGCGCAAGCGGGAGCCGCACAGATACGCAGTATTTT. This codes for CASSASGSRTDTQYF.